The 14 T cell receptor beta chains listed next were all sequenced from one sample in a study of low-dose radiotherapy and immunotherapy resistance in tumors. TRAV- and TRBV-specific primers were used for first-strand cDNA, which covered alpha and beta chains. TCRs underwent around 20 PCR cycles of amplification with a constant-region primer and V-primer adapter. TCRdb ran MiXCR on the reads and lists one entry per CDR3 protein. The sample shows 39,000 or so distinct CDR3 sequences, around 20% of them seen only once. The time point denotes: after trial treatment. Treatment noted: LDRT plus nivolumab, ipilimumab, low-dose cyclophosphamide and aspirin (RACIN trial). The sample in question was PBMCs, obtained after low-dose radiotherapy plus immunotherapy. The receptors here all came from a female donor with ovarian cancer.

The chain joins TRBV2 to TRBJ1-5; D is unresolved. The CDR3 spans 12 residues. V was shortened by 1 base and J by 4 bases, with 2 bases between the two germline ends. CDR1 is SNHLY and CDR2 is FYNNEI in the germline V gene. DNA of the CDR3: TGTGCCAGCAGTGAAGGGAATCAGCCCCAGCATTTT. It is translated as CASSEGNQPQHF.

This clonotype was observed many times. The chain links TRBV6-2 or TRBV6-3 to TRBJ2-1, with D possibly being TRBD2 (5 bases). The germline V gene encodes CDR1 MNHEY and CDR2 SVGEGT. The V and J ends lost 8 bases and 6 bases respectively, with 14 bases between them. CDR3 length: 13 amino acids. This CDR3 reads CASSSLAGNEQFF. CDR3 bases: TGTGCCAGCTCTTCGCTAGCCGGCAATGAGCAGTTCTTC.

Only a few counts were recorded for this clonotype. This chain connects TRBV12-3 or TRBV12-4 to TRBJ2-1; D is possibly TRBD1 (5 bases). Trimming took 3 bases from V and 4 from J, leaving 10 bases between them. This CDR3 comprises 14 residues. The CDR3 nucleotides read TGTGCCAGCAGTTTCGAAGGGGTTTACAATGAGCAGTTCTTC. Protein product: CASSFEGVYNEQFF.

This clonotype was picked up many times. The chain couples TRBV24-1 to TRBJ2-3, with 7 bases lining up with TRBD2. Germline lookup yields CDR1 KGHDR and CDR2 SFDVKD. The V segment lost 7 bases and the J segment 3 bases; nucleotides outside the gene matches: 9. The CDR3 is made up of 15 amino acids. The CDR3 region is CATSEPRGGTDTQYF. The CDR3 bases are TGTGCCACCAGCGAACCTCGCGGGGGTACAGATACGCAGTATTTT.

This clonotype was found many times. This chain links TRBV9 with TRBJ1-1; D might be TRBD1 (6 bases). The V end lost 3 bases, the J end lost 5 bases, and 17 bases lay between the germline ends. This CDR3 has 15 residues. Germline loops: CDR1 SGDLS, CDR2 YYNGEE. The CDR3 DNA reads TGTGCCAGCAGCGGAAAGAGGGGGGCGAGAACTGAAGCTTTCTTT. This codes for CASSGKRGARTEAFF.

This clonotype was picked up many times. The rearrangement links TRBV7-9 to TRBJ2-6; no clear D. CDR1 is SEHNR, CDR2 FQNEAQ, per germline (reference sequence). The V gene lost 5 bases and the J gene lost 2 bases, with 13 bases spanning the gap. The CDR3 sequence is 16 residues long. Here the CDR3 reads CASSPLFFAGANVLTF. CDR3 DNA: TGTGCCAGCAGCCCGCTTTTTTTTGCTGGGGCCAACGTCCTGACTTTC.

This clonotype was seen at least ten times. J is TRBJ2-7 and V is TRBV2, with a weak D call TRBD1 (6 bases). Germline-derived CDR1 and CDR2 are SNHLY and FYNNEI. Trimming cost V 4 bases and J 3 bases, with 10 bases left between them. CDR3 length: 13 residues. The CDR3 DNA reads TGTGCCAGCAGTGGTGACAGGTACTACGAGCAGTACTTC. Amino acids: CASSGDRYYEQYF.

This clonotype came up many times. This CDR3 is CASSAGTGYTGELFF. The CDR3 DNA sequence: TGCGCCAGCAGTGCCGGGACAGGGTACACCGGGGAGCTGTTTTTT. This chain joins TRBV5-1 and TRBJ2-2; 9 positions match TRBD1. CDR1 SGHRS and CDR2 YFSETQ come from the germline V gene. V gave up 5 bases and J gave up 3 bases; unmatched junction bases: 5. CDR3 length equals 15 residues.

This clonotype was seen many times. V usage is TRBV10-3 and J usage is TRBJ2-1; the D gene is possibly TRBD1 (6 bases). CDR3 length equals 15 residues. V lost 2 bases and J 2 bases, leaving 10 bases between the germline ends. CDR1 is ENHRY, CDR2 SYGVKD, per germline. The CDR3 spells CAISEDRLAYNEQFF. In DNA form, the CDR3 reads TGTGCCATCAGTGAGGACAGGTTGGCCTACAATGAGCAGTTCTTC.

This clonotype was observed many times. The chain carries TRBV7-9 and TRBJ2-1; TRBD2 agrees at 12 bases. Trimming removed 5 bases from V and 5 bases from J; junction bases left unmatched: 4. This CDR3 is 15 amino acids long. Germline CDR1 SEHNR, CDR2 FQNEAQ (reference sequence). The CDR3 reads CASSRGLAGHNEQFF. The CDR3 DNA follows: TGTGCCAGCAGCCGGGGACTAGCGGGTCACAATGAGCAGTTCTTC.

In its sample, this clonotype was seen many times. The J gene is TRBJ2-5, the V gene TRBV6-2 or TRBV6-3; no clear D gene. This CDR3 spans 18 amino acids. In germline, CDR1 is MNHEY, CDR2 SVGEGT. V was clipped by 7 bases and J by 5 bases, with 29 bases between them. Here the CDR3 DNA reads TGTGCCAGCAACGCCCTGTTATGGTCAAACGATAGGATCGAGACCCAGTACTTC. This encodes CASNALLWSNDRIETQYF.

This clonotype was seen ten or more times. This chain links TRBV2 with TRBJ2-7; 8 positions match TRBD1. CDR3 size: 13 residues. The junction had 4 bases not matched to a gene; V was cut back by 6 bases and J by 3 bases. Looked up from germline, CDR1 is SNHLY and CDR2 is FYNNEI. CDR3 sequence: CASSLTGDYEQYF. The CDR3 nucleotides read TGTGCCAGCAGCTTGACAGGGGACTACGAGCAGTACTTC.

In this sample, this clonotype turned up a few times. This chain connects TRBV28 to TRBJ2-7; perhaps TRBD2 as D (5 bases). Germline V gives CDR1 MDHEN, CDR2 SYDVKM. CDR3 size: 20 residues. The germline V and J ends were trimmed by 3 bases and 0 bases, with 27 bases remaining between them. The CDR3 reads CASSLLWHYEEAWSSYEQYF. CDR3 nucleotides: TGTGCCAGCAGTTTGCTTTGGCACTATGAGGAGGCTTGGAGCTCCTACGAGCAGTACTTC.

This clonotype has more than one count but fewer than ten. No DNA is shown, since the ends of the CDR3 on it are uncertain; the CDR3 is the one TCRdb lists. The J gene is TRBJ2-2, the V gene TRBV27; TRBD2 is the table's D call and was not checked against the DNA. The V gene's germline CDR1 is MNHEY and CDR2 SMNVEV (reference sequence). From its first to its last residue, the CDR3 has 14 amino acids. The chain's CDR3 is CASSAAGTGELFFF.